The clone carrying this TCR beta chain was detected only once. Its specificity is unknown. The entry originates in a study of shared clonotypes between healthy human individuals. Cells designated naive CD8 were CD45RO-negative and were positively selected for CCR7, with terminally differentiated effector memory CD45RA+ cells excluded. Those who donated were healthy HIV-negative adults, with no recent acute infections or vaccinations reported. Germline values: CDR1 LGHNA, CDR2 YNFKEQ. Between the trimmed V and J ends, which lost 0 bases and 8 bases, there was a span of 10 bases. This CDR3 has 14 amino acids. Overall study findings and caveats: Generally, naive subsets (rather than memory subsets) showed larger estimated richness.

Original handling: ImmunoSEQ output lacked quality scores and full-length reads, limiting matched filtering. Sequencing used immunoSEQ multiplex PCR; TCRdb keeps in-frame clones, though not all of them. V and J calls and clone size are given by that table; D and trimming were obtained from the DNA. The sample has roughly 590,000 clones; roughly 96% are singletons. The chain couples TRBV4-2 to TRBJ1-4; no reliable D call. Material: naive CD8+ T cells sorted from blood. This receptor was identified in a woman in her 30s in good health. CDR3 protein: CASSQEGASEKLFF. The CDR3 nucleotides read TGTGCCAGCAGCCAAGAGGGAGCATCCGAAAAACTGTTTTTT.